This entry lists 24 T cell receptor beta chains sequenced from one sample in a study of T-cell reconstitution after alpha-beta-depleted transplantation in children. Unique molecular identifiers were incorporated into the prepared TCRbeta library. TCRdb reprocessed the PCR reads via MiXCR and lists one record per CDR3 protein. The repertoire consists of 450,000 to 700,000 distinct CDR3 sequences, with 20% to 30% occurring once and the leading ten covering 35% to 40%. This specimen was PBMCs, taken before TCRalphabeta/CD19-depleted stem cell transplant. Receptors were obtained from a boy in the first two years of life with Wiskott-Aldrich syndrome, due to receive a stem cell transplant.

V usage is TRBV5-1 and J usage is TRBJ2-7; D remains ambiguous. The CDR3 has 13 amino acids. CDR1 is SGHRS, CDR2 YFSETQ, per germline. The V end was cut by 5 bases, the J end by 1 base, with 10 bases between. For the CDR3, the DNA is TGCGCCAGCAGTAAGGCGGAGTCCTACGAGCAGTACTTC. Its protein product is CASSKAESYEQYF.

This clonotype was counted only a few times. The gene calls are TRBV12-3 or TRBV12-4 and TRBJ1-5, with 10 bases matching TRBD1. Trimming took 5 bases from V and 6 from J; bases not matched to a gene: 7. The CDR3 covers 15 residues. The CDR3 coding sequence is TGTGCCAGCAGTCCCGGGACAGGGGAATTTCAGCCCCAGCATTTT. Translation gives CASSPGTGEFQPQHF.

The chain joins TRBV10-3 to TRBJ2-3; 10 bases agree with TRBD1. The CDR3 totals 14 residues. Germline V gene data show CDR1 as ENHRY and CDR2 as SYGVKD. After removal of 8 bases from V and 4 bases from J, the junction contained 6 bases not matched to a gene. CDR3 DNA: TGTGCCATCGGGGACAGGGGTCCCGCAGATACGCAGTATTTT. Translation gives CAIGDRGPADTQYF.

The chain uses TRBV18 and TRBJ2-7, with D possibly TRBD2 on 6 matching bases. V shed 5 bases and J shed 0 bases, with 20 bases lying between them. The CDR3 loop spans 17 amino acids. Per germline, CDR1 KGHSH and CDR2 LQKENI. The chain's CDR3 is CASSLVGGVRSSYEQYF. In DNA form, the CDR3 reads TGTGCCAGCTCATTGGTTGGAGGGGTGAGGAGCTCCTACGAGCAGTACTTC.

This sequence joins TRBV2 and TRBJ2-1; 13 bases line up with TRBD2. V lost 5 bases to trimming and J lost 12 bases; unmatched junction nucleotides: 7. The CDR3 spans 14 residues. CDR1 is SNHLY, CDR2 FYNNEI, per germline. CDR3 sequence: CASSHGLAGEGQFF. CDR3 bases: TGTGCCAGCAGTCATGGACTAGCGGGAGAAGGGCAGTTCTTC.

This clonotype has a handful of counts. The chain joins TRBV10-3 to TRBJ2-1, with D uncertain. This CDR3 has 12 amino acids. V lost 2 bases to trimming and J lost 7 bases, with 6 bases between them. CDR1 is ENHRY, CDR2 SYGVKD, per germline. The DNA of the CDR3 is TGTGCCATCAGTGAGATCTCTAATGAGCAGTTCTTC. It encodes CAISEISNEQFF.

The genes are TRBV12-3 or TRBV12-4 and TRBJ1-1; D is unresolved. Deletions cut 7 bases from V and 0 bases from J, with 12 bases between. The CDR3 contains 14 residues. Here the CDR3 DNA reads TGTGCCAGCACCATCGGACGCATGAACACTGAAGCTTTCTTT. This sequence encodes CASTIGRMNTEAFF.

This clonotype was seen many times. A read error may produce the germline difference seen at one junction end. Here the CDR3 reads CASSLTGGSNQPQHF. The CDR3 DNA is TGTGCCAGCAGCTTGACAGGGGGCAGCAATCAGCCCCAGCATTTT. This rearrangement joins TRBV5-1 to TRBJ1-5; 10 positions match TRBD1. The CDR3 sequence is 15 residues long. Germline loops: CDR1 SGHRS, CDR2 YFSETQ.

This chain links TRBV7-6 with TRBJ2-3; 9 bases match TRBD2. V was pared by 5 bases and J by 6 bases, with 9 bases of the junction left unmatched. The germline V gene has CDR1 SGHVS and CDR2 FNYEAQ. CDR3 length equals 15 residues. Here the CDR3 DNA reads TGTGCCAGCAGCCTAGGGGGACTAGCTCCGGATACGCAGTATTTT. Translating it yields CASSLGGLAPDTQYF.

The chain couples TRBV5-6 to TRBJ2-3; the match to TRBD2 covers 13 bases. The CDR3 runs 14 residues. Unmatched junction bases numbered 4, after V lost 5 bases and J lost 7 bases. Germline V gene lookup returns CDR1 SGHDT and CDR2 YYEEEE. The CDR3 bases are TGTGCCAGCAGGGCGGGACTAGCGGGGAATACGCAGTATTTT. This gives the protein CASRAGLAGNTQYF.

The chain uses TRBV29-1 and TRBJ1-2, with D possibly TRBD1 on 6 matching bases. CDR3 length equals 12 residues. V lost 6 bases and J 4 bases, leaving 12 bases between the germline ends. Germline CDR1 is SQVTM and CDR2 is ANQGSEA. Here the CDR3 reads CSVRGTFYGYTF. Here the CDR3 DNA reads TGCAGCGTAAGGGGGACCTTCTATGGCTACACCTTC.

This clonotype came up a few times. CDR3 amino acids: CASSVAGEKSPLHF. CDR3 bases: TGTGCCAGCAGCGTAGCAGGTGAAAAATCACCCCTCCACTTT. V and J are TRBV9 and TRBJ1-6; D call uncertain. The germline V gene has CDR1 SGDLS and CDR2 YYNGEE. The V and J ends lost 0 bases and 10 bases respectively, with 11 bases between them. CDR3 length equals 14 residues.

The rearrangement uses TRBV4-2 and TRBJ2-3, with 11 bases matching TRBD2. Germline V CDR1 and CDR2: LGHNA, YNFKEQ. The CDR3 contains 16 residues. J gave up 6 bases and V 4 bases, and 9 bases lay outside the gene matches. The CDR3 here is CASSPLGSGRADTQYF. Written as DNA, the CDR3 is TGTGCCAGCAGCCCCCTTGGTAGCGGGAGGGCCGATACGCAGTATTTT.

In its sample, this clonotype was seen a few times. V usage is TRBV5-1 and J usage is TRBJ2-7; D may be TRBD1 (6 bases). From germline, CDR1 is SGHRS and CDR2 YFSETQ. CDR3 length equals 13 residues. V gave up 4 bases and J gave up 3 bases, with 11 bases separating them. As DNA, the CDR3 is TGCGCCAGCAGCCGGGACACTGACTACGAGCAGTACTTC. Its translation is CASSRDTDYEQYF.

The rearrangement joins TRBV7-2 to TRBJ2-7; maybe TRBD2 (5 bases). V gave up 2 bases and J gave up 3 bases, with 8 bases separating them. Germline lookup yields CDR1 SGHTA and CDR2 FQGNSA. The CDR3 runs 13 residues. The CDR3 is CASSLPGIYEQYF. In DNA form, the CDR3 reads TGTGCCAGCAGCTTACCCGGGATCTACGAGCAGTACTTC.

This clonotype has more than one count but fewer than ten. The chain employs TRBV24-1 and TRBJ2-6; D perhaps matches TRBD2 (6 bases). V was shortened by 6 bases and J by 2 bases, with 13 bases between the two germline ends. Looked up from germline, CDR1 is KGHDR and CDR2 is SFDVKD. The CDR3 has 16 residues. CDR3 nucleotides: TGTGCCACCAGTACCGGGAGAAATCCTGGGGCCAACGTCCTGACTTTC. Translating gives CATSTGRNPGANVLTF.

The V and J genes are TRBV6-5 and TRBJ2-7; tentatively, D is TRBD2 (6 bases). The V end lost 0 bases, the J end lost 2 bases, and 11 bases lay between the germline ends. The CDR3 sequence is 15 residues long. CDR1 is MNHEY, CDR2 SVGAGI, per germline. The CDR3 DNA follows: TGTGCCAGCAGTTACTCGGAGGGGAGGACCTACGAGCAGTACTTC. It specifies CASSYSEGRTYEQYF.

This clonotype was seen more than once but under ten times. This chain joins TRBV20-1 and TRBJ2-5; 10 positions agree with TRBD2. The germline CDR1 and CDR2 sequences are DFQATT and SNEGSKA (reference sequence). There are 15 residues in the CDR3. The V gene end was trimmed by 3 bases and the J gene end by 7 bases; junction bases not matched to a gene: 11. The CDR3 DNA reads as TGCAGTGCTAGCTTAGTAGCGGGAGGATTCGGGACCCAGTACTTC. It codes for CSASLVAGGFGTQYF.

The chain recombines TRBV20-1 with TRBJ2-5; D is unclear. In germline, CDR1 is DFQATT, CDR2 SNEGSKA (reference sequence). This CDR3 contains 14 residues. The germline V and J ends were trimmed by 0 bases and 2 bases, with 10 bases remaining between them. CDR3 nucleotide sequence: TGCAGTGCTAGAGATTTAACTATACAAGAGACCCAGTACTTC. Translated: CSARDLTIQETQYF.

The chain employs TRBV4-2 and TRBJ1-1; D not certain. V dropped 0 bases and J dropped 1 base, with 9 bases sitting between them. Germline CDR1 is LGHNA and CDR2 is YNFKEQ. This CDR3 is built from 15 residues. CDR3 sequence: CASSQDYGRNTEAFF. The CDR3 nucleotides read TGTGCCAGCAGCCAAGATTACGGGCGGAACACTGAAGCTTTCTTT.

The J gene is TRBJ2-2, the V gene TRBV5-1; TRBD1 might be the D (6 bases). Trimming stripped 1 base from V and 0 bases from J, with 13 bases between. The CDR3 covers 17 residues. The V gene's germline CDR1 is SGHRS and CDR2 YFSETQ. CDR3 loop: CASSLLGTLANTGELFF. The CDR3 DNA is TGCGCCAGCAGCTTGTTAGGGACACTCGCGAACACCGGGGAGCTGTTTTTT.

This clonotype showed up just a few times. The chain carries TRBV5-6 and TRBJ2-7, with TRBD2 identical over 14 bases. CDR3 size: 12 residues. The V gene's germline CDR1 is SGHDT and CDR2 YYEEEE. This CDR3 is CASSLEGLAGVV. The CDR3 DNA sequence: TGTGCCAGCAGCTTGGAGGGACTAGCGGGAGTCGTC.

The sample holds a few counts of this clonotype. The chain has TRBV12-3 or TRBV12-4 and TRBJ2-7, with 7 bases matching TRBD1. V shed 7 bases, J shed 3 bases, and the junction held 9 bases outside the gene matches. This CDR3 spans 14 amino acids. The CDR3 loop is CASTPNRDSYEQYF. The CDR3 region has the DNA TGTGCCAGCACCCCAAACCGGGACAGCTACGAGCAGTACTTC.

This clonotype was seen only once. V usage is TRBV5-1 and J usage is TRBJ2-2, with D perhaps TRBD1 (6 bases). V lost 7 bases and J lost 8, with 15 bases in between. The CDR3 covers 13 residues. From germline, CDR1 is SGHRS and CDR2 YFSETQ. As DNA, the CDR3 is TGCGCCAGCCGGACAGATCTAAGGGGGGAGCTGTTTTTT. Residues: CASRTDLRGELFF.